This TCR beta chain was sequenced in a study of blood T cell repertoires in COVID-19 (TCRdb year 2020). About the full investigation: Samples covering the acute and convalescent phases of COVID-19 were provided by collaborators in the United States, Italy and Spain. The prospective study material was composed of cDNA or gDNA derived from T cells, B-cell-depleted T cells, or PBMCs. Deeply sampled blood TCRbeta repertoires from subjects exposed to, actively infected with, or recovered from COVID-19 were included in the dataset. The repertoires were made available in a free public database intended to serve as a resource for research on the immune response to SARS-CoV-2. Samples were obtained from the ongoing ImmuneRACE study (first 160 participants) and from 1,200 or so subjects provided by 6 global collaborators. Nearly every sample came with metadata listing a de-identified subject ID, COVID-19 status, age in years and sex. Where available, HLA class I and class II types were taken from metadata supplied by the sample provider and were not determined by assay-based typing.

About this clone itself: This receptor's antigen is unknown. Base qualities are not provided; no much larger clone lies one nucleotide away.

The CDR3, from cysteine to phenylalanine, totals 16 residues. The entry retains the CDR3 DNA only, 48 bases that are in frame from base 1. V trim: 4 bases; J trim: 8 bases; unmatched bases: 9. The germline V gene sets CDR1 to MGHRA and CDR2 to YSYEKL. Participants in the prospective study were enrolled through a virtual design, were aged roughly 18 to 90 years, and lived in roughly 24 United States geographic areas. Cohort assignment in the prospective study relied on participant-reported clinical history from a screening survey and a study questionnaire. ImmuneRACE Cohort 3 recovered participants were defined by two consecutive negative NP/OP PCR tests, healthcare professional clearance, or symptom resolution. Mobile phlebotomists in the prospective study collected whole blood, serum and a nasopharyngeal or oropharyngeal swab from every participant. Over a roughly 2-month period, participants in the prospective study had the option of providing additional blood draws and questionnaires. Prospective study blood samples were shipped either frozen or at room temperature before DNA extraction.

TCRbeta CDR3 regions were amplified from genomic DNA by means of the immunoSEQ Assay, a bias-controlled multiplex PCR. As for the original processing: The number of nucleated cells in each sample was estimated from the amplification of reference gene primers within the assay. To quantify the absolute abundance of each unique TCRbeta CDR3 rearrangement, sequence reads were collapsed and filtered. For each sample, productive Simpson clonality was calculated as the square root of Simpson's diversity index over productive rearrangements. The table comes from immuneACCESS by way of TCRdb, which keeps in-frame sequences with V and J called. Part of the clones is missing from these tables; in studies checked, under half for an unresolved V gene and the rest for unknown reasons. Clonal size and the V and J genes are those of that table, whereas D and trimming came from the DNA. The sample data list about 440,000 clones, and around 91% of these were observed just once. 0.6% of the sample belongs to the ten largest clones.

General findings and caveats noted by the study authors: Clinical and demographic metadata were provided uncurated, with the amount varying by source and participant.

The specimen sequenced was PBMCs or T cells enriched from blood (not recorded which). The chain is made from TRBV4-1 and TRBJ2-1, and TRBD2 aligns with 12 junction nucleotides. This clonotype was sampled from a young man who had recovered from COVID-19. CDR3 reads: CASSPHTLAGGYEQFF. In nucleotides, the sequence is TGCGCCAGCAGCCCTCATACACTAGCGGGAGGCTATGAGCAGTTCTTC.